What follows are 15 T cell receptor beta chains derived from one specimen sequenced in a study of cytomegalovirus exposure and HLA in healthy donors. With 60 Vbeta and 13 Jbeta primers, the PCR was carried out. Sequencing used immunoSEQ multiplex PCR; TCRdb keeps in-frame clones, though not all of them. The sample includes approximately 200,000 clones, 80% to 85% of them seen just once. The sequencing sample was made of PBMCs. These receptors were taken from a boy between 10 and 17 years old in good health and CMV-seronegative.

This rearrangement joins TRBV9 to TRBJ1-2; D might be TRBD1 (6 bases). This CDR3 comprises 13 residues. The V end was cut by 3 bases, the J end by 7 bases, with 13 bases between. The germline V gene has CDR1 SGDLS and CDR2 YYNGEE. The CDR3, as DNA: TGTGCCAGCAGCGACAGGGTTGTCGGTGGCTACACCTTC. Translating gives CASSDRVVGGYTF.

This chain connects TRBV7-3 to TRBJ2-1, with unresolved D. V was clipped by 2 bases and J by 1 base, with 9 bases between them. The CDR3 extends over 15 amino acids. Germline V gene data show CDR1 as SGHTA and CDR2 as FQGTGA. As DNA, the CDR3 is TGTGCCAGCAGCTTAGAAGCTAGGTCCTACAATGAGCAGTTCTTC. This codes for CASSLEARSYNEQFF.

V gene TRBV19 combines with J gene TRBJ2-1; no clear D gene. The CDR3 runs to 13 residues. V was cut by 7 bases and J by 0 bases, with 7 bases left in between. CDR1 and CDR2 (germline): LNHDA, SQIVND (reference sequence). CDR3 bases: TGTGCCAGTACTGACAACTCCTACAATGAGCAGTTCTTC. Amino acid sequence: CASTDNSYNEQFF.

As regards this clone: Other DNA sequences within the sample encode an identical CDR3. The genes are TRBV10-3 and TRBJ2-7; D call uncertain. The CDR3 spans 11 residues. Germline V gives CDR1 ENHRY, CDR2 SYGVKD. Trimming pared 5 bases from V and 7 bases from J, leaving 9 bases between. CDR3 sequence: CAISSGLEQYF. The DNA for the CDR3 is TGTGCCATCAGTTCGGGTTTGGAGCAGTACTTC.

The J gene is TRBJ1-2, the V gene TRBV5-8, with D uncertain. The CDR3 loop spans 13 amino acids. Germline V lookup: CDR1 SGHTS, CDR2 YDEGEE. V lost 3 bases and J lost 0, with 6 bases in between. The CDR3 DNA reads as TGTGCCAGCAGCTACCACTCTAACTATGGCTACACCTTC. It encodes CASSYHSNYGYTF.

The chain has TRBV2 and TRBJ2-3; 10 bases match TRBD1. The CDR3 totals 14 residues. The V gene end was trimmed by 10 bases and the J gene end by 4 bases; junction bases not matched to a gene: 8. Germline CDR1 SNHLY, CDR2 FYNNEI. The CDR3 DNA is TGTGCCACCCTTGACAGGGGGCGGGCAGATACGCAGTATTTT. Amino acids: CATLDRGRADTQYF. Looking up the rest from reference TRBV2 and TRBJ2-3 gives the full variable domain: EPEVTQTPSHQVTQMGQEVILRCVPISNHLYFYWYRQILGQKVEFLVSFYNNEISEKSEIFDDQFSVERPDGSNFTLKIRSTKLEDSAMYFCATLDRGRADTQYFGPGTRLTVL.

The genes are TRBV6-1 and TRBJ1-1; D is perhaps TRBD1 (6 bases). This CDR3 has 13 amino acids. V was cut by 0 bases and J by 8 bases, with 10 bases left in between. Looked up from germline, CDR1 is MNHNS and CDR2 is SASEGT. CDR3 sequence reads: CASSEARQGEAFF. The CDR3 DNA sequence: TGTGCCAGCAGTGAAGCAAGGCAGGGGGAAGCTTTCTTT.

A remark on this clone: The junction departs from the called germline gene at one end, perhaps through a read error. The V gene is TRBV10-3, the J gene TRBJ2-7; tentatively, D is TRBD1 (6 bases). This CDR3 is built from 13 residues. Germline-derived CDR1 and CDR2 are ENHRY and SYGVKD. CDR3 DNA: TGTGCCATCGGTGACAGGAACTCCTACGAGCAGTACTTC. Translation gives CAIGDRNSYEQYF.

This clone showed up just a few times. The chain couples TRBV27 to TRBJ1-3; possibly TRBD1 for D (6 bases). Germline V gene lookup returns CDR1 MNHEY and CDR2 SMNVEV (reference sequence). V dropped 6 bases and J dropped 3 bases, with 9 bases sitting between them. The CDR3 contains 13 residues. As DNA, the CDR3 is TGTGCCAGCAGCCGAGGGGGTGGAAACACCATATATTTT. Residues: CASSRGGGNTIYF.

CDR3 DNA: TGTGCCAGCAGCGGTAGCGGGGGGTATGCAAAGGAGCAGTTCTTC. It specifies CASSGSGGYAKEQFF. J is TRBJ2-1 and V is TRBV7-8; 10 bases agree with TRBD2. After removal of 5 bases from V and 10 bases from J, the junction contained 11 bases not matched to a gene. Germline V CDR1 and CDR2: SGHVS, FQNEAQ. The CDR3 totals 15 residues.

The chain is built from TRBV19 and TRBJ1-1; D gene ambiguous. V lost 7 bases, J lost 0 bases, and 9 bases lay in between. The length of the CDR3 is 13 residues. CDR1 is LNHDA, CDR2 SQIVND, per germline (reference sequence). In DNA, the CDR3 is TGTGCCAGTAAAACAGTGATGAACACTGAAGCTTTCTTT. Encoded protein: CASKTVMNTEAFF.

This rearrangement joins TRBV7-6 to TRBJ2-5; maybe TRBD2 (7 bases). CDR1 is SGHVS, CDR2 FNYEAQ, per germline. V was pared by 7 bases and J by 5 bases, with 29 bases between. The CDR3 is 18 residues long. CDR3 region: CASTPTTNQRGGRETQYF. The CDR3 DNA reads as TGTGCCAGCACCCCAACGACAAACCAAAGGGGGGGACGGGAGACCCAGTACTTC.

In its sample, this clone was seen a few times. In DNA, the CDR3 is TGCGCCAGCAGCTTGGGCGGGGGTAAAGGTGGAAACACCATATATTTT. Translating gives CASSLGGGKGGNTIYF. The rearrangement links TRBV5-1 to TRBJ1-3; D is perhaps TRBD1 (5 bases). This CDR3 spans 16 amino acids. Germline values: CDR1 SGHRS, CDR2 YFSETQ. Trimming removed 0 bases from V and 3 bases from J, with 13 bases in between.

The CDR3 DNA reads TGTGCCAGCAGCGGTAAGGACAGGGGGTCCACCGGGGAGCTGTTTTTT. Encoded protein: CASSGKDRGSTGELFF. The chain has TRBV5-4 and TRBJ2-2; 10 bases are a match to TRBD1. The CDR3 loop spans 16 amino acids. Germline lookup yields CDR1 SGHNT and CDR2 YYREEE (reference sequence). The trim removed 4 bases at V and 4 bases at J, leaving 7 bases unmatched.

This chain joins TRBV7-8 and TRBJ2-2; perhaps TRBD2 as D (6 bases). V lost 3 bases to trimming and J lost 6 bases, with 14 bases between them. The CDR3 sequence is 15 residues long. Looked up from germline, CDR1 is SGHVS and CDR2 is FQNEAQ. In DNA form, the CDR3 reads TGTGCCAGCAGCTTGGACTACCCAGGTCCCGGGGAGCTGTTTTTT. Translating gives CASSLDYPGPGELFF. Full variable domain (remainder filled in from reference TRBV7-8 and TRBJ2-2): GAGVSQSPRYKVAKRGQDVALRCDPISGHVSLFWYQQALGQGPEFLTYFQNEAQLDKSGLPSDRFFAERPEGSVSTLKIQRTQQEDSAVYLCASSLDYPGPGELFFGEGSRLTVL.